These 11 T cell receptor beta chains originate from one sample sequenced in a study of cytomegalovirus exposure and HLA in healthy donors. With 60 Vbeta and 13 Jbeta primers, the PCR was carried out. Clones were read by immunoSEQ multiplex PCR, and TCRdb kept only the in-frame ones, dropping some. The sample holds 150,000 to 160,000 clones, roughly 81% seen once. Sequences were obtained from PBMCs. Receptors originate from a woman younger than 30 in good health and CMV-seronegative.

The chain links TRBV28 to TRBJ1-5; D is undetermined. The V end lost 5 bases, the J end lost 2 bases, and 7 bases lay between the germline ends. Germline V CDR1 and CDR2: MDHEN, SYDVKM. This CDR3 region has 13 residues. The CDR3 region is CASSREGNQPQHF. CDR3 DNA sequence: TGTGCCAGCAGTCGCGAAGGCAATCAGCCCCAGCATTTT.

The chain joins TRBV28 to TRBJ1-4; perhaps TRBD1 as D (6 bases). V gave up 4 bases and J gave up 1 base, with 10 bases separating them. This CDR3 is built from 15 residues. Germline-derived CDR1 and CDR2 are MDHEN and SYDVKM. CDR3 loop: CASSSPDRTNEKLFF. CDR3 sequence (DNA): TGTGCCAGCAGTTCCCCGGACAGAACTAATGAAAAACTGTTTTTT.

This chain uses TRBV28 with TRBJ2-3; TRBD2 is a possible D gene (6 bases). The germline V gene has CDR1 MDHEN and CDR2 SYDVKM. Trimming pared 7 bases from V and 1 base from J, leaving 12 bases between. The CDR3 extends over 14 amino acids. DNA for the CDR3: TGTGCCAGCACCCCCGGAGGGGGCACAGATACGCAGTATTTT. Protein: CASTPGGGTDTQYF.

DNA for the CDR3: TGTGCCATCACAACTGGTTCTAGCACAGATACGCAGTATTTT. Amino acid sequence: CAITTGSSTDTQYF. The rearrangement uses TRBV10-3 and TRBJ2-3; D is ambiguous. This CDR3 contains 14 residues. Trimming left V 7 bases short and J 0 bases short, with 11 bases between. Germline loops: CDR1 ENHRY, CDR2 SYGVKD.

The V call is TRBV5-1, the J call TRBJ2-3; the D is unclear. The CDR3 totals 15 residues. V lost 0 bases and J lost 0, with 8 bases in between. In germline, CDR1 is SGHRS, CDR2 YFSETQ. This CDR3 reads CASSLAVGSTDTQYF. In DNA form, the CDR3 reads TGCGCCAGCAGCTTGGCCGTCGGTAGCACAGATACGCAGTATTTT. The full variable domain, completed using reference TRBV5-1 and TRBJ2-3, is KAGVTQTPRYLIKTRGQQVTLSCSPISGHRSVSWYQQTPGQGLQFLFEYFSETQRNKGNFPGRFSGRQFSNSRSEMNVSTLELGDSALYLCASSLAVGSTDTQYFGPGTRLTVL.

The V gene is TRBV19, the J gene TRBJ2-3; 7 nucleotides match TRBD1. This CDR3 is 15 amino acids long. Losses at the gene ends were 2 bases for V and 2 bases for J; bases not matched to a gene: 4. Germline lookup yields CDR1 LNHDA and CDR2 SQIVND (reference sequence). CDR3 DNA: TGTGCCAGTAGTATAAGACAGGGAACCACAGATACGCAGTATTTT. It translates to CASSIRQGTTDTQYF.

The chain carries TRBV10-1 and TRBJ2-1, with 14 nucleotides matching TRBD2. The CDR3 spans 14 residues. CDR1 is WNHNN, CDR2 SYGVQD, per germline (reference sequence). V dropped 6 bases and J dropped 9; count of bases not matched to a gene: 4. CDR3 residues: CASSTTSGGGEQFF. CDR3 sequence (DNA): TGCGCCAGCAGCACGACTAGCGGGGGGGGTGAGCAGTTCTTC.

This chain joins TRBV7-9 and TRBJ2-7, with TRBD2 matching 7 bases. The germline CDR1 and CDR2 sequences are SEHNR and FQNEAQ (reference sequence). Trimming cost V 4 bases and J 7 bases; bases outside gene matches: 19. The CDR3 is 17 residues long. The CDR3 DNA sequence: TGTGCCAGCAGCTCCCCTCCAGGCCGGGAGGCCCTTAGTGAGCAGTACTTC. Translating it yields CASSSPPGREALSEQYF.

The J gene is TRBJ2-7, the V gene TRBV6-1; 7 nucleotides line up with TRBD2. This CDR3 is 15 amino acids long. The V and J ends lost 5 bases and 3 bases, in that order; junction bases with no gene match: 10. The germline V gene has CDR1 MNHNS and CDR2 SASEGT. As DNA, the CDR3 is TGTGCCAGCAGTACCCTCCTAGCGGACTACTACGAGCAGTACTTC. This sequence encodes CASSTLLADYYEQYF.

The J gene is TRBJ1-1, the V gene TRBV14, with 7 bases identical to TRBD1. V lost 1 base to trimming and J lost 9 bases; unmatched junction nucleotides: 5. Germline CDR1 is SGHDN and CDR2 is FVKESK. The CDR3 covers 13 residues. CDR3 in amino acids: CASSQVMGQKAFF. For the CDR3, the DNA is TGTGCCAGCAGCCAAGTTATGGGACAGAAAGCTTTCTTT. Variable domain in full (rest from reference TRBV14 and TRBJ1-1): EAGVTQFPSHSVIEKGQTVTLRCDPISGHDNLYWYRRVMGKEIKFLLHFVKESKQDESGMPNNRFLAERTGGTYSTLKVQPAELEDSGVYFCASSQVMGQKAFFGQGTRLTVV.

The chain combines TRBV9 with TRBJ2-3, with D maybe TRBD2 (5 bases). The CDR3 covers 15 residues. V lost 0 bases and J 0 bases, leaving 8 bases between the germline ends. Germline V CDR1 and CDR2: SGDLS, YYNGEE. In nucleotides, the CDR3 is TGTGCCAGCAGCGTAGAAGCGGCTAGCACAGATACGCAGTATTTT. This gives the protein CASSVEAASTDTQYF.